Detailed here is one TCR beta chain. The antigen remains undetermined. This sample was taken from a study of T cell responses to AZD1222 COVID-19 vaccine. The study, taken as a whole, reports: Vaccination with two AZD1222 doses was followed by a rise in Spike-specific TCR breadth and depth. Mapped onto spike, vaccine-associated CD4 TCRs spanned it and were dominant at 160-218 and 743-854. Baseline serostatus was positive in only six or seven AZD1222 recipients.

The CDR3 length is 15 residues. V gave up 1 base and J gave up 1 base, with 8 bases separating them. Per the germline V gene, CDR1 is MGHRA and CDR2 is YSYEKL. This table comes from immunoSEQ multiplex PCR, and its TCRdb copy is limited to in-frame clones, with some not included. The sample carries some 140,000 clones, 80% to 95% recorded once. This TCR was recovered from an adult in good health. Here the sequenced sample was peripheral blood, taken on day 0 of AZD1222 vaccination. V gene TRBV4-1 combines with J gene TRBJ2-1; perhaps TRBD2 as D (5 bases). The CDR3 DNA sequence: TGCGCCAGCAGCCAAGTTGGACTTTCCTACAATGAGCAGTTCTTC. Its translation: CASSQVGLSYNEQFF.